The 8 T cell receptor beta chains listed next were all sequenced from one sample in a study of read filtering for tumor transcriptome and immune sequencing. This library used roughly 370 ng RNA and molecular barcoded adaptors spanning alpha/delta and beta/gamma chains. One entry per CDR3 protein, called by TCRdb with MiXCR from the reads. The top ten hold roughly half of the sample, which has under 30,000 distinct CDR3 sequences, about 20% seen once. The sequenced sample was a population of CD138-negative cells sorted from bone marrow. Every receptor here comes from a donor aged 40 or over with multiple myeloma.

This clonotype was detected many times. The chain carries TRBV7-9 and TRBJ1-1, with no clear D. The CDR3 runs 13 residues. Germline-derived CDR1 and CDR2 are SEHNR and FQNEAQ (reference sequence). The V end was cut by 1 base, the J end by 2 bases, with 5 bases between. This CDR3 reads CASSLDSNTEAFF. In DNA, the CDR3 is TGTGCCAGCAGCTTAGACAGCAACACTGAAGCTTTCTTT.

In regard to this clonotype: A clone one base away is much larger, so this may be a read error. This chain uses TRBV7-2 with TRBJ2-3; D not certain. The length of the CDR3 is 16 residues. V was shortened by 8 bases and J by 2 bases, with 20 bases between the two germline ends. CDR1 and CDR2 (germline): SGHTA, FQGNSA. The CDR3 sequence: CASPPGRDRVTDTQYF. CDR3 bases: TGTGCCAGCCCGCCCGGTAGGGATAGGGTCACAGATACGCAGTATTTT.

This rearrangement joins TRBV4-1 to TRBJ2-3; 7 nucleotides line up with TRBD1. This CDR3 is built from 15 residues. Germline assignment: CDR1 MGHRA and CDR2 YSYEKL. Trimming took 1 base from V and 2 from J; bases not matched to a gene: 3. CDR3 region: CASSQGTGVTDTQYF. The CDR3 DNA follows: TGCGCCAGCAGCCAAGGGACAGGAGTCACAGATACGCAGTATTTT.

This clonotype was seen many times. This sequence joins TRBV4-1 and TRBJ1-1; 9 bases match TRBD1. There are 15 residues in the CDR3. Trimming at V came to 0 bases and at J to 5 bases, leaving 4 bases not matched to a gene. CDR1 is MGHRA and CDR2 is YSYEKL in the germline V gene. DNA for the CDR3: TGCGCCAGCAGCCAAGATGGGACAGGGAGAACTGAAGCTTTCTTT. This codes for CASSQDGTGRTEAFF.

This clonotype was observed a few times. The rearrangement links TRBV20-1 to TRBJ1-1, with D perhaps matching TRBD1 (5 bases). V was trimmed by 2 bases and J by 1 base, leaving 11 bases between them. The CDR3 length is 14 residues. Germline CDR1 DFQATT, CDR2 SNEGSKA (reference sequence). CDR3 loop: CSARTGTANTEAFF. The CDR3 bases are TGCAGTGCTAGAACCGGGACGGCGAACACTGAAGCTTTCTTT.

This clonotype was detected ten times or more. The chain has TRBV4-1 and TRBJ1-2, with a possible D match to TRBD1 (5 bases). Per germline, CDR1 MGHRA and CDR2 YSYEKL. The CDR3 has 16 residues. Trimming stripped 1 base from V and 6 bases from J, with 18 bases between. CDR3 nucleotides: TGCGCCAGCAGCCAAGTGAATGGGCAGGGCTGGGATGGCTACACCTTC. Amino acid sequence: CASSQVNGQGWDGYTF.

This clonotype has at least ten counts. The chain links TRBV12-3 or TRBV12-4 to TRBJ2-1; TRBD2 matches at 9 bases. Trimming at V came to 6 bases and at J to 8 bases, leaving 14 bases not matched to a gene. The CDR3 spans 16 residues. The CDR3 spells CASSPIPGLAIYEQFF. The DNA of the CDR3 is TGTGCCAGCAGCCCTATACCGGGACTAGCAATCTATGAGCAGTTCTTC.

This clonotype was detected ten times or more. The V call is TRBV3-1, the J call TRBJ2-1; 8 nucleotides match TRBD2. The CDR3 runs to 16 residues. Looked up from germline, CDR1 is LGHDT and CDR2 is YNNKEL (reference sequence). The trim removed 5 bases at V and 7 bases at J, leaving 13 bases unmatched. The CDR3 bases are TGTGCCAGCAGCAGGGCGGGCAGCGGGAGCGGGAATGAGCAGTTCTTC. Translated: CASSRAGSGSGNEQFF.